This TCR beta chain was captured by sequencing in a study of cytomegalovirus exposure and HLA in healthy donors. Findings and caveats of the study: Later analysis revealed greater clonal expansion in HLA-associated TCR beta chains than in equally common others. Exclusion as indistinguishable affected some V segments, including TRBV6-2 and TRBV6-3.

A note on this clone: Its specificity is not known.

The PCR had 60 Vbeta and 13 Jbeta primers. Sequencing used immunoSEQ multiplex PCR; TCRdb keeps in-frame clones, though not all of them. The sample table includes 38,000 or so clones. V dropped 2 bases and J dropped 6 bases, with 10 bases sitting between them. The length of the CDR3 is 12 residues. Germline assignment: CDR1 GTSNPN and CDR2 SVGIG (reference sequence). This TCR derives from a man aged 35-49 years in good health and CMV-seropositive. This rearrangement joins TRBV30 to TRBJ2-5; a possible D gene is TRBD1 (5 bases). The sample comprised PBMCs. CDR3 amino acids: CAWSSRAQTQYF. In DNA form, the CDR3 reads TGTGCCTGGAGTAGCAGGGCTCAGACCCAGTACTTC. Based on the CDR3 plus reference TRBV30 and TRBJ2-5, the full variable domain is SQTIHQWPATLVQPVGSPLSLECTVEGTSNPNLYWYRQAAGRGLQLLFYSVGIGQISSEVPQNLSASRPQDRQFILSSKKLLLSDSGFYLCAWSSRAQTQYFGPGTRLLVL.